The entry below gives a single T cell receptor (beta chain) sequence along with its context. This record belongs to a study of T cell changes during pregnancy in multiple sclerosis. CDR1 and CDR2 from the germline V gene are LNHDA and SQIVND (reference sequence). With V trimmed by 6 bases and J by 4 bases, 15 bases remained unmatched. CDR3 length: 18 amino acids. Sequencing used immunoSEQ multiplex PCR; TCRdb keeps in-frame clones, though not all of them. The repertoire has fewer than 95,000 clones, 80% to 95% of them found once; the top ten carry under 2%. This chain links TRBV19 with TRBJ2-1; 10 bases are shared with TRBD2. The sequence derives from a female donor in good health, enrolled as a control in a pregnancy study. Sample: peripheral blood, taken in the first trimester of pregnancy. CDR3 in DNA: TGTGCCAGTAGCCTCCAGGGGGCTAGCGGGAGTATATACAATGAGCAGTTCTTC. Protein product: CASSLQGASGSIYNEQFF.